Below are 20 T cell receptor beta chains sequenced from a single sample in a study of beta chain features in type 1 diabetes. Reverse transcription of all isolated RNA meant that expressed TCRB transcripts were sequenced. Measured with immunoSEQ multiplex PCR; TCRdb has only the in-frame clones, and not every one. The data hold 900,000 or so clones, with roughly a sixth observed a single time. Specimen: naive CD4+ T cells from blood. The source of these receptors is a woman between 18 and 30 years old in good health.

There are many counts of this clone. The J gene is TRBJ2-4, the V gene TRBV2; no reliable D call. V lost 6 bases, J lost 3 bases, and 6 bases lay in between. CDR3 length: 12 amino acids. Germline values: CDR1 SNHLY, CDR2 FYNNEI. CDR3 coding DNA: TGTGCCAGCAGGCATGACAAAAACATTCAGTACTTC. Amino acid sequence: CASRHDKNIQYF.

The genes are TRBV7-2 and TRBJ2-5, with D possibly being TRBD1 or TRBD2 (5 bases each). V lost 5 bases and J 2 bases, leaving 15 bases between the germline ends. Germline CDR1 SGHTA, CDR2 FQGNSA. This CDR3 has 15 residues. CDR3 residues: CASSRRTGTQETQYF. The CDR3 nucleotides read TGTGCCAGCAGCAGGCGGACCGGGACGCAAGAGACCCAGTACTTC.

This clone was found a few times. J is TRBJ2-5 and V is TRBV7-2; D is perhaps TRBD1 or TRBD2 (5 bases each). Trimming pared 7 bases from V and 0 bases from J, leaving 9 bases between. The CDR3 is 13 residues long. Germline assignment: CDR1 SGHTA and CDR2 FQGNSA. CDR3 region: CASTGRNQETQYF. CDR3 DNA: TGTGCCAGCACGGGACGGAACCAAGAGACCCAGTACTTC.

The rearrangement joins TRBV7-9 to TRBJ2-1, with 9 bases that match TRBD2. This CDR3 is 15 amino acids long. Per germline, CDR1 SEHNR and CDR2 FQNEAQ (reference sequence). V lost 5 bases and J lost 4; bases outside the gene matches: 6. The DNA of the CDR3 is TGTGCCAGCAGCGGTAGCGGGAGCCCTTACAATGAGCAGTTCTTC. Its translation is CASSGSGSPYNEQFF.

CDR3 in amino acids: CASSSRDRASTDTQYF. The DNA of the CDR3 is TGTGCCAGCAGCTCCCGGGACAGGGCCAGCACAGATACGCAGTATTTT. This rearrangement joins TRBV7-3 to TRBJ2-3; 9 nucleotides line up with TRBD1. V shed 4 bases and J 0 bases; nucleotides not matched to a gene: 5. Looked up from germline, CDR1 is SGHTA and CDR2 is FQGTGA. The CDR3 consists of 16 residues.

The rearrangement uses TRBV15 and TRBJ2-3; the D is unclear. The CDR3 extends over 16 amino acids. Germline V gene lookup returns CDR1 LNHNV and CDR2 YYDKDF (reference sequence). V gave up 3 bases and J gave up 2 bases, with 15 bases separating them. The CDR3 DNA reads TGTGCCACCAGCAGCGAACTAAGGAGCCTCACAGATACGCAGTATTTT. Translation gives CATSSELRSLTDTQYF. Filled out from reference TRBV15 and TRBJ2-3, the complete variable domain reads DAMVIQNPRYQVTQFGKPVTLSCSQTLNHNVMYWYQQKSSQAPKLLFHYYDKDFNNEADTPDNFQSRRPNTSFCFLDIRSPGLGDTAMYLCATSSELRSLTDTQYFGPGTRLTVL.

The CDR3 region has the DNA TGTGCCAGCAGTTTATCCTCTCCGGGGCAGGGCACAGATACGCAGTATTTT. Translating gives CASSLSSPGQGTDTQYF. This chain joins TRBV28 and TRBJ2-3; either TRBD1 or TRBD2 may fit D (5 bases each). Germline V lookup: CDR1 MDHEN, CDR2 SYDVKM. This CDR3 contains 17 residues. Trimming shortened V by 1 base and J by 1 base, and 15 bases separated the two germline ends. The complete variable domain, with remaining parts taken from reference TRBV28 and TRBJ2-3, reads DVKVTQSSRYLVKRTGEKVFLECVQDMDHENMFWYRQDPGLGLRLIYFSYDVKMKEKGDIPEGYSVSREKKERFSLILESASTNQTSMYLCASSLSSPGQGTDTQYFGPGTRLTVL.

V gene TRBV11-2 combines with J gene TRBJ1-4; unclear D gene. CDR3 length: 15 amino acids. Germline V gene data show CDR1 as SGHAT and CDR2 as FQNNGV. Trimming stripped 2 bases from V and 1 base from J, with 8 bases between. CDR3 nucleotides: TGTGCCAGCAGCTTACGGCATGGAACTAATGAAAAACTGTTTTTT. Its protein product is CASSLRHGTNEKLFF. Using reference TRBV11-2 and TRBJ1-4 for the parts outside the CDR3, the full variable domain is EAGVAQSPRYKIIEKRQSVAFWCNPISGHATLYWYQQILGQGPKLLIQFQNNGVVDDSQLPKDRFSAERLKGVDSTLKIQPAKLEDSAVYLCASSLRHGTNEKLFFGSGTQLSVL.

This clone appeared a few times. The rearrangement links TRBV28 to TRBJ2-6, with a tentative D call TRBD1 (5 bases). CDR1 MDHEN and CDR2 SYDVKM come from the germline V gene. V was trimmed by 7 bases and J by 4 bases, leaving 17 bases between them. This CDR3 comprises 16 residues. The DNA of the CDR3 is TGTGCCAGCAAACACCTGAGGACATCCGGGGCCAACGTCCTGACTTTC. Amino acids: CASKHLRTSGANVLTF.

The CDR3 protein is CASSDGNYGYTF. DNA for the CDR3: TGTGCCAGCAGTGACGGAAACTATGGCTACACCTTC. The chain uses TRBV25-1 and TRBJ1-2; D uncertain. CDR1 and CDR2 from the germline V gene are MGHDK and SYGVNS. This CDR3 contains 12 residues. V was shortened by 3 bases and J by 2 bases, with 4 bases between the two germline ends.

This clone was counted between two and nine times. This chain connects TRBV28 to TRBJ2-7; TRBD2 might be the D (6 bases). Germline values: CDR1 MDHEN, CDR2 SYDVKM. Trimming left V 6 bases short and J 6 bases short, with 21 bases between. The CDR3 has 15 residues. The DNA of the CDR3 is TGTGCCAGCAGGCCTTTCGGAGGCGGGACGATCGAGCAGTACTTC. Translated: CASRPFGGGTIEQYF.

This clone was detected a few times. The gene calls are TRBV7-9 and TRBJ2-7; D uncertain. Trimming took 9 bases from V and 1 from J, leaving 16 bases between them. Per germline, CDR1 SEHNR and CDR2 FQNEAQ (reference sequence). The CDR3 spans 14 residues. The CDR3 loop is CASMSTAGSYEQYF. The CDR3 bases are TGTGCCAGTATGTCAACGGCAGGTTCCTACGAGCAGTACTTC.

The rearrangement joins TRBV9 to TRBJ1-2; D is unresolved. CDR1 is SGDLS, CDR2 YYNGEE, per germline. This CDR3 comprises 16 residues. Trimming took off 0 bases at V and 6 bases at J, with 18 bases between the two ends. In DNA, the CDR3 is TGTGCCAGCAGCGTAGCCTCCATTGGAGTAAGTAATGGCTACACCTTC. Residues: CASSVASIGVSNGYTF.

The chain recombines TRBV7-8 with TRBJ1-4; D call uncertain. Germline loops: CDR1 SGHVS, CDR2 FQNEAQ. V was trimmed by 5 bases and J by 8 bases, leaving 12 bases between them. This CDR3 spans 13 amino acids. The CDR3 DNA reads TGTGCCAGCAGCCTCCGCCGGGGAGAAAAACTGTTTTTT. Encoded protein: CASSLRRGEKLFF.

This clone was seen a handful of times. The CDR3 DNA is TGTGCCAGTGGGCCGGGACTTGCTAACTATGGCTACACCTTC. Its protein product is CASGPGLANYGYTF. The V call is TRBV9, the J call TRBJ1-2, with TRBD1 as a possible D gene (5 bases). This CDR3 region has 14 residues. Trimming took off 8 bases at V and 0 bases at J, with 14 bases between the two ends. Germline V CDR1 and CDR2: SGDLS, YYNGEE.

J is TRBJ2-2 and V is TRBV6-1, with D hard to call. The germline gives CDR1 MNHNS, CDR2 SASEGT. Trimming stripped 4 bases from V and 5 bases from J, with 2 bases between. The CDR3 is 11 amino acids. In DNA form, the CDR3 reads TGTGCCAGCAGTGTTACCGGGGAGCTGTTTTTT. It is translated as CASSVTGELFF.

A few counts support this clone. The rearrangement joins TRBV11-2 to TRBJ2-7; D remains unclear. The CDR3 covers 12 residues. The V gene lost 4 bases and the J gene lost 0 bases, with 4 bases spanning the gap. CDR1 and CDR2 (germline): SGHAT, FQNNGV. Here the CDR3 DNA reads TGTGCCAGCAGCTATAACTCCTACGAGCAGTACTTC. Amino acid sequence: CASSYNSYEQYF.

This clone occurred a few times. The rearrangement links TRBV7-3 to TRBJ2-1, with a weak D call TRBD2 (6 bases). CDR1 and CDR2 from the germline V gene are SGHTA and FQGTGA. The V gene lost 6 bases and the J gene lost 1 base, with 13 bases spanning the gap. The CDR3 has 15 residues. The CDR3 here is CASSSGGPSYNEQFF. The CDR3 DNA follows: TGTGCCAGCAGTTCCGGAGGGCCATCCTACAATGAGCAGTTCTTC.

A few counts support this clone. J is TRBJ1-3 and V is TRBV28; D gene unclear. Germline V CDR1 and CDR2: MDHEN, SYDVKM. CDR3 length: 11 residues. V lost 7 bases to trimming and J lost 4 bases, with 5 bases between them. CDR3 region: CASTIGNTIYF. CDR3 coding DNA: TGTGCCAGCACCATCGGAAACACCATATATTTT.

This chain uses TRBV28 with TRBJ1-5, with a tentative D call TRBD1 (5 bases). The CDR3 extends over 17 amino acids. From germline, CDR1 is MDHEN and CDR2 SYDVKM. V gave up 2 bases and J gave up 1 base, with 15 bases separating them. CDR3 amino acids: CASSLPRAGTSNQPQHF. CDR3 sequence (DNA): TGTGCCAGCAGTTTACCACGCGCCGGGACGAGCAATCAGCCCCAGCATTTT.